This TCR beta chain was documented in a study of T cells after yellow fever vaccination. TCRdb fed the 5' RACE reads into MiXCR, producing one record per CDR3 protein. Of 400,000 to 450,000 distinct CDR3 sequences detected, under 20% appear once; the ten largest clones hold 15% to 20%. Trimming took off 2 bases at V and 5 bases at J, with 12 bases between the two ends. Germline V gives CDR1 MNHEY, CDR2 SVGAGI. The CDR3 has 14 amino acids. The sequence derives from a man aged 18-30 years who received the YFV17D yellow fever vaccine. The V and J genes are TRBV6-5 and TRBJ1-2; D unclear. Sequences were derived from PBMCs, sampled before the yellow fever booster vaccination. The chain's CDR3 is CASSYRYSPYGYTF. For the CDR3, the DNA is TGTGCCAGCAGTTACCGGTACAGCCCATATGGCTACACCTTC.